Listed below are T cell receptor beta chains from one sample, sequenced in a study of early T cells in non-severe SARS-CoV-2 infection. TCRdb processed the 5' RACE reads anew with MiXCR; each CDR3 protein has one entry. The sample contains 90,000 to 130,000 distinct CDR3 sequences, about 12% of which appear only once. The source material was whole blood. The receptors here all came from an adult who was a healthcare worker with PCR-confirmed SARS-CoV-2 infection or an uninfected control (not recorded which). Each CDR3 is given with its conserved first and last residue.

TRBV2	TRBJ2-5	CASGLKAGTMGTQYF
TRBV5-1	TRBJ2-7	CASSPQTGAVYEQYF
TRBV29-1	TRBJ2-3	CSVTGWNTDTQYF
TRBV12-3/TRBV12-4	TRBJ1-6	CASSLRDSLSPLHF
TRBV6-2/TRBV6-3	TRBJ2-1	CASSIASGNEQFF
TRBV7-9	TRBJ2-3	CASSLSTSVGDTQYF
TRBV6-6	TRBJ1-5	CASSPSRGAEQPQHF
TRBV5-6	TRBJ1-2	CASSSLDRNYGYTF
TRBV20-1	TRBJ2-2	CSAKWGANTGELFF
TRBV19	TRBJ1-4	CASSPAGTRNEKLFF
TRBV3-1	TRBJ1-4	CASSQEEKLFF
TRBV20-1	TRBJ2-3	CSATFLSGSYSDTQYF
TRBV5-1	TRBJ2-7	CASSWYPEVSFHEQYF
TRBV20-1	TRBJ1-5	CSARDISGRQPQHF
TRBV9	TRBJ2-3	CASSAGTSSTDTQYF
TRBV5-4	TRBJ2-7	CASSLEPELPLTYEQYF
TRBV7-2	TRBJ2-7	CASRSSYEQYF
TRBV6-4	TRBJ2-1	CASSDSTYSVQFF
TRBV28	TRBJ1-2	CASSLTGRTDGYTF
TRBV18	TRBJ1-4	CASSPSLNEKLFF
TRBV25-1	TRBJ1-5	CASSPSGFQPQHF
TRBV5-6	TRBJ2-1	CASSFERVGEQFF
TRBV27	TRBJ2-7	CASAQGYEQYF
TRBV30	TRBJ1-5	CAWRDGTQRQPQHF
TRBV20-1	TRBJ2-5	CSAAHSGQGFQTQYF
TRBV11-1	TRBJ2-3	CASSLWRGTDTQYF
TRBV11-2	TRBJ2-1	CASSLDPPPYNEQFF
TRBV4-1	TRBJ2-3	CASSQGPRDTQYF
TRBV29-1	TRBJ1-1	CSVKRNTEAFF
TRBV18	TRBJ1-2	CASSPGQIWDYGYTF
TRBV7-3	TRBJ2-1	CASSLDRGTYNEQFF
TRBV25-1	TRBJ2-7	CASSSRGLQNPLYEQYF
TRBV9	TRBJ2-5	CASSVVGETQYF
TRBV9	TRBJ2-1	CASSTPGEHNEQFF